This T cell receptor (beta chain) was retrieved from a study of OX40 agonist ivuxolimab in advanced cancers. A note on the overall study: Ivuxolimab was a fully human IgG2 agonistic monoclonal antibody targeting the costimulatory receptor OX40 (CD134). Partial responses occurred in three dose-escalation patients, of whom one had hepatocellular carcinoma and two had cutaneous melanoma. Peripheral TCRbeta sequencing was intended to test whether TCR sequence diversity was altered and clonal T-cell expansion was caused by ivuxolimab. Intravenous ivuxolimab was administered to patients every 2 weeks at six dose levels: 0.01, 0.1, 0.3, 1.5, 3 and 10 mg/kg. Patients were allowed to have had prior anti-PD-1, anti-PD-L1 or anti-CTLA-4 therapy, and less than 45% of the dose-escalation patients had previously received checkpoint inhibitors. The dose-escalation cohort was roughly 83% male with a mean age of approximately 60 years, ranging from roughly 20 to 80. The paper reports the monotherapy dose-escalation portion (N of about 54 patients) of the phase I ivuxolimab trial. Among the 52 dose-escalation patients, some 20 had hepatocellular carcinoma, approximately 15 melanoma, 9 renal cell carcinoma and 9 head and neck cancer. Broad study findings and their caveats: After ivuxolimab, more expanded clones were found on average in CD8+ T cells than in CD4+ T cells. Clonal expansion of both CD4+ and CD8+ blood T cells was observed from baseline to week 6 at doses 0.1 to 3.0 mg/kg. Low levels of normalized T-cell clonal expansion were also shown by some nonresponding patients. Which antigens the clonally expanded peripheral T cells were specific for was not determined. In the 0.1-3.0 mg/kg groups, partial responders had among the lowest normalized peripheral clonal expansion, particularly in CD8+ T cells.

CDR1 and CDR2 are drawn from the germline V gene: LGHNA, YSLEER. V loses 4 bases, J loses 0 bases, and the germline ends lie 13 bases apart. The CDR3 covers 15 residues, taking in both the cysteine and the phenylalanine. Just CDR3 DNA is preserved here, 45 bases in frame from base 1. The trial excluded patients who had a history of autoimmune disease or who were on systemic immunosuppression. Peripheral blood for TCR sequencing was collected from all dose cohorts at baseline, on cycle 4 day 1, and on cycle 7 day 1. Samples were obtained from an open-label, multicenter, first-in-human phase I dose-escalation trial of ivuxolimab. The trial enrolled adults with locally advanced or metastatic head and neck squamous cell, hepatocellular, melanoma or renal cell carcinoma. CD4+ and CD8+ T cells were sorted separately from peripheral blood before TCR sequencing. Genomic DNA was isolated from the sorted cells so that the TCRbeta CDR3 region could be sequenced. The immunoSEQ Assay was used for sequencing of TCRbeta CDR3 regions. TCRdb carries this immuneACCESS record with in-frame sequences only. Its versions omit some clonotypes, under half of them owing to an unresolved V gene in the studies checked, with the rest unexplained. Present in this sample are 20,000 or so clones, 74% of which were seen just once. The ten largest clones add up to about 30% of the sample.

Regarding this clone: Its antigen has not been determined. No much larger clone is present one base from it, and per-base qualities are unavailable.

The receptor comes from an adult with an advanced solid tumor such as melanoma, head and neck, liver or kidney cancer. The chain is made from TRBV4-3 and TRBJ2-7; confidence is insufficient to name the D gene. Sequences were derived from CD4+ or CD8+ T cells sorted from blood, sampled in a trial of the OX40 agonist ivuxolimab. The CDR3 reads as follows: CASSPGRFSSYEQYF. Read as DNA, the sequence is TGCGCCAGCAGCCCCGGACGTTTTTCCTCCTACGAGCAGTACTTC.